One and the same sample provided the 9 T cell receptor beta chains below, sequenced in a study of blood T cell repertoires in COVID-19. The protocol was immunoSEQ multiplex PCR, while the TCRdb copy is restricted to in-frame clones and leaves out a portion. The profile covers about 52,000 clones, with over 65% appearing a single time and roughly 10% taken by the ten largest. Material: peripheral blood. The source is a man at least 80 years old with COVID-19, enrolled during active disease.

The gene calls are TRBV9 and TRBJ1-1, with a possible D match to TRBD1 (5 bases). From germline, CDR1 is SGDLS and CDR2 YYNGEE. The CDR3 contains 15 residues. V was cut by 0 bases and J by 5 bases, with 14 bases left in between. CDR3 sequence: CASSVAPPGGTEAFF. In DNA, the CDR3 is TGTGCCAGCAGCGTAGCGCCCCCGGGGGGGACTGAAGCTTTCTTT.

The chain has TRBV7-3 and TRBJ2-2; D remains unclear. The CDR3 is made up of 13 amino acids. In germline, CDR1 is SGHTA, CDR2 FQGTGA. V was pared by 5 bases and J by 5 bases, with 9 bases between. The chain's CDR3 is CASSAISTGELFF. The DNA of the CDR3 is TGTGCCAGCAGCGCGATCTCTACCGGGGAGCTGTTTTTT.

This clone was picked up one time. The V call is TRBV4-3, the J call TRBJ1-1, with D tentatively TRBD1 (6 bases). This CDR3 comprises 16 residues. CDR1 is LGHNA and CDR2 is YSLEER in the germline V gene. The V end was cut by 0 bases, the J end by 1 base, with 12 bases between. This CDR3 reads CASSQDLARGNTEAFF. The DNA for the CDR3 is TGCGCCAGCAGCCAAGATCTGGCCAGGGGGAACACTGAAGCTTTCTTT.

In DNA form, the CDR3 reads TGCGCCAGCAGCTTGGCAGGGCGTGACACCATATATTTT. It yields the protein CASSLAGRDTIYF. The chain combines TRBV5-1 with TRBJ1-3, with D perhaps matching TRBD1 (5 bases). V was trimmed by 0 bases and J by 8 bases, leaving 9 bases between them. This CDR3 has 13 residues. Germline V gene data show CDR1 as SGHRS and CDR2 as YFSETQ. Full variable domain (missing parts from reference TRBV5-1 and TRBJ1-3): KAGVTQTPRYLIKTRGQQVTLSCSPISGHRSVSWYQQTPGQGLQFLFEYFSETQRNKGNFPGRFSGRQFSNSRSEMNVSTLELGDSALYLCASSLAGRDTIYFGEGSWLTVV.

This chain links TRBV15 with TRBJ1-2, with D perhaps TRBD1 (5 bases). Germline CDR1 and CDR2: LNHNV and YYDKDF (reference sequence). The CDR3 length is 14 residues. The V and J ends lost 0 bases and 4 bases respectively, with 9 bases between them. The CDR3 coding sequence is TGTGCCACCAGCAGAGATGGGGCCAGCTATGGCTACACCTTC. It yields the protein CATSRDGASYGYTF.

The J gene is TRBJ2-3, the V gene TRBV7-9; 7 bases agree with TRBD1. Germline loops: CDR1 SEHNR, CDR2 FQNEAQ (reference sequence). The CDR3 extends over 16 amino acids. J gave up 1 base and V 5 bases, and 9 bases lay outside the gene matches. The CDR3 spells CASSPTGSLRTDTQYF. DNA of the CDR3: TGTGCCAGCAGCCCGACAGGGTCCCTACGCACAGATACGCAGTATTTT.

The rearrangement links TRBV4-3 to TRBJ1-2; 7 bases map to TRBD1. Looked up from germline, CDR1 is LGHNA and CDR2 is YSLEER. Trimming took 3 bases from V and 0 from J; bases not matched to a gene: 4. The CDR3 extends over 15 amino acids. CDR3 in DNA: TGCGCCAGCAGCCAGGAGGGGACAGCTAACTATGGCTACACCTTC. Amino acid sequence: CASSQEGTANYGYTF.

This clone was counted a single time. V is TRBV5-4 and J is TRBJ1-6, with D tentatively TRBD1 (6 bases). The V end lost 4 bases, the J end lost 14 bases, and 22 bases lay between the germline ends. The CDR3 sequence is 15 residues long. Germline assignment: CDR1 SGHNT and CDR2 YYREEE (reference sequence). The CDR3 sequence: CASSAEHLDSPTLHF. CDR3 DNA sequence: TGTGCCAGCAGCGCGGAGCATCTGGACAGCCCTACCCTCCACTTT.

This chain joins TRBV28 and TRBJ1-2; D gene ambiguous. This CDR3 is built from 11 residues. V lost 10 bases and J 3 bases, leaving 9 bases between the germline ends. Germline CDR1 reads MDHEN; CDR2 reads SYDVKM. The CDR3 reads CATRSDYGYTF. The CDR3 DNA follows: TGTGCCACCAGGTCAGACTATGGCTACACCTTC.